The clone carrying this TCR beta chain was seen just once. CDR1 and CDR2 from the germline V gene are SGHRS and YFSETQ. The length of the CDR3 is 16 residues. Trimming removed 4 bases from V and 6 bases from J; junction bases left unmatched: 10. These data come from a study of cytomegalovirus exposure and HLA in healthy donors. Primers included in the PCR were 60 Vbeta and 13 Jbeta primers. Assay: immunoSEQ multiplex PCR; the TCRdb copy retains only in-frame clones and omits some. Here the sample spans about 95,000 clones, about four fifths being singletons. The chain employs TRBV5-1 and TRBJ2-1, with TRBD1 matching 10 bases. Sequenced sample: PBMCs. The receptor's source is a woman aged 65 to 85 in good health and CMV-seropositive. The CDR3 loop is CASSREGQGVFNEQFF. CDR3 bases: TGCGCCAGCAGCCGGGAAGGACAGGGGGTTTTCAATGAGCAGTTCTTC.